Listed below are T cell receptor beta chains from one sample, sequenced in a study of blood T cell repertoires in COVID-19. This table comes from immunoSEQ multiplex PCR, and its TCRdb copy is limited to in-frame clones, with some not included. The table shows 200,000 to 300,000 clones, with more than 75% occurring only once. The specimen sequenced was PBMCs or T cells enriched from blood (not recorded which). The receptors here all came from a middle-aged woman with acute COVID-19. The CDR3 runs from the conserved cysteine through the conserved F or W. Fields, in order: J gene, clone size, D gene, V gene, CDR3 protein, CDR3 DNA. The D gene is left open where the match is weak. Rows may omit the clone size; those that give it use once, few, many or a size class.

J: TRBJ2-1
size: .
D: .
V: TRBV6-4
CDR3: CASSETGYNEQFF
DNA: TGTGCCAGCAGTGAAACAGGGTACAATGAGCAGTTCTTC

J: TRBJ1-2
size: few
D: .
V: TRBV12-3/TRBV12-4
CDR3: CASSSGVHGYTF
DNA: TGTGCCAGCAGTTCCGGGGTCCATGGCTACACCTTC

J: TRBJ2-1
size: .
D: TRBD2
V: TRBV29-1
CDR3: CSVVISGISNEQFF
DNA: TGCAGCGTCGTGATCAGCGGGATTTCCAATGAGCAGTTCTTC

J: TRBJ2-5
size: .
D: TRBD1
V: TRBV24-1
CDR3: CATSDPDRVETQYF
DNA: TGTGCCACCAGTGACCCGGACAGGGTCGAGACCCAGTACTTC

J: TRBJ1-1
size: .
D: TRBD1
V: TRBV13
CDR3: CASSFPHRGGNTEAFF
DNA: TGTGCCAGCAGCTTCCCCCACAGGGGAGGTAACACTGAAGCTTTCTTT

J: TRBJ1-6
size: .
D: TRBD1
V: TRBV7-3
CDR3: CASSATGGASPLHF
DNA: TGTGCCAGCAGCGCGACAGGGGGCGCCTCACCCCTCCACTTT

J: TRBJ2-1
size: once
D: TRBD2
V: TRBV24-1
CDR3: CATSGTYSGSYNEQFF
DNA: TGTGCCACCAGTGGCACCTATAGCGGGAGCTACAATGAGCAGTTCTTC

J: TRBJ2-3
size: .
D: .
V: TRBV19
CDR3: CASSIRIASTDTQYF
DNA: TGTGCCAGTAGTATAAGGATAGCGAGCACAGATACGCAGTATTTT

J: TRBJ1-6
size: few
D: TRBD1
V: TRBV5-4
CDR3: CASSTGGVDSPLHF
DNA: TGTGCCAGCAGTACAGGGGGGGTTGATTCACCCCTCCACTTT

J: TRBJ2-3
size: .
D: TRBD2
V: TRBV18
CDR3: CASSRTGTSLTDTQYF
DNA: TGTGCCAGCTCACGCACCGGGACTAGCCTGACAGATACGCAGTATTTT

J: TRBJ2-7
size: .
D: TRBD2
V: TRBV27
CDR3: CASSFSGNAYEQYF
DNA: TGTGCCAGCAGTTTTAGCGGGAACGCCTACGAGCAGTACTTC

J: TRBJ1-2
size: .
D: TRBD1
V: TRBV6-5
CDR3: CASSSTGGIKYGYTF
DNA: TGTGCCAGCAGTTCGACAGGGGGAATTAAGTATGGCTACACCTTC

J: TRBJ2-1
size: once
D: TRBD1
V: TRBV12-5
CDR3: CASGLANKQDRVDEQFF
DNA: TGTGCTAGTGGTTTGGCGAATAAACAAGACAGGGTCGATGAGCAGTTCTTC

J: TRBJ2-7
size: .
D: TRBD2
V: TRBV5-5
CDR3: CASSQRGPSYEQYF
DNA: TGTGCCAGCAGCCAGCGGGGACCCTCCTACGAGCAGTACTTC

J: TRBJ2-7
size: .
D: .
V: TRBV6-5
CDR3: CASSRTGSSYEQYF
DNA: TGTGCCAGCAGTCGCACAGGGAGCTCCTACGAGCAGTACTTC

J: TRBJ2-7
size: .
D: TRBD2
V: TRBV7-9
CDR3: CASSLAGTSGRVLHF
DNA: TGTGCCAGCAGCTTAGCCGGGACTAGCGGGAGGGTCTTGCACTTC

J: TRBJ2-1
size: .
D: TRBD2
V: TRBV10-1
CDR3: CASSAILAGGPGEQFF
DNA: TGCGCCAGCAGTGCGATACTAGCGGGAGGGCCGGGTGAGCAGTTCTTC

J: TRBJ1-1
size: .
D: .
V: TRBV21-1
CDR3: CAPWTGPSEAFF
DNA: TGTGCCCCATGGACAGGGCCCTCTGAAGCTTTCTTT

J: TRBJ2-7
size: .
D: TRBD2
V: TRBV5-1
CDR3: CASTSSGTSGYEQYF
DNA: TGCGCCAGCACCTCGTCGGGGACTAGCGGCTACGAGCAGTACTTC

J: TRBJ2-3
size: .
D: TRBD2
V: TRBV6-6
CDR3: CASSQLPGLAGADTQYF
DNA: TGTGCCAGCAGTCAACTGCCGGGACTAGCGGGAGCAGATACGCAGTATTTT

J: TRBJ1-4
size: .
D: .
V: TRBV7-8
CDR3: CASSLELAGIEKLFF
DNA: TGTGCCAGCAGCTTAGAGTTGGCGGGGATTGAAAAACTGTTTTTT

J: TRBJ1-1
size: .
D: .
V: TRBV11-3
CDR3: CASSLGQANTEAFF
DNA: TGTGCCAGCAGCTTAGGCCAAGCTAACACTGAAGCTTTCTTT

J: TRBJ1-1
size: .
D: .
V: TRBV7-6
CDR3: CASSLAGLRGTEAFF
DNA: TGTGCCAGCAGCTTGGCAGGTTTAAGGGGCACTGAAGCTTTCTTT

J: TRBJ1-2
size: .
D: TRBD1
V: TRBV7-9
CDR3: CASSTGQPGYGYTF
DNA: TGTGCCAGCAGCACGGGACAGCCGGGCTATGGCTACACCTTC

J: TRBJ2-1
size: .
D: .
V: TRBV7-8
CDR3: CASRKSDLGGGGNEQFF
DNA: TGTGCCAGCAGAAAATCCGACCTGGGGGGAGGGGGCAATGAGCAGTTCTTC

J: TRBJ2-7
size: .
D: TRBD2
V: TRBV4-2
CDR3: CASSQDMLAGVGEQYF
DNA: TGTGCCAGCAGCCAAGATATGCTAGCGGGAGTAGGGGAGCAGTACTTC

J: TRBJ1-5
size: .
D: TRBD1
V: TRBV19
CDR3: CASNLGQGKPQHF
DNA: TGTGCCAGTAACCTAGGACAGGGTAAGCCCCAGCATTTT

J: TRBJ1-5
size: .
D: .
V: TRBV6-5
CDR3: CASDPSGVQPQHF
DNA: TGTGCCAGCGATCCCTCGGGGGTCCAGCCCCAGCATTTT

J: TRBJ2-7
size: .
D: TRBD1
V: TRBV6-5
CDR3: CASRLGTGSFYEQYF
DNA: TGTGCCAGCAGGCTCGGGACAGGTTCCTTCTACGAGCAGTACTTC

J: TRBJ2-1
size: .
D: TRBD2
V: TRBV11-2
CDR3: CASSLGQLAEQFF
DNA: TGTGCCAGCAGCTTAGGTCAACTAGCGGAGCAGTTCTTC

J: TRBJ1-6
size: .
D: .
V: TRBV5-1
CDR3: CASSLAINSPLHF
DNA: TGCGCCAGCAGCTTGGCTATAAATTCACCCCTCCACTTT

J: TRBJ1-4
size: .
D: TRBD1
V: TRBV11-2
CDR3: CASSWTGAHEGELFF
DNA: TGTGCCAGCAGCTGGACAGGGGCCCACGAAGGGGAACTGTTTTTT

J: TRBJ2-5
size: .
D: TRBD2
V: TRBV6-5
CDR3: CASSYSASGETQYF
DNA: TGTGCCAGCAGTTACTCGGCTAGCGGAGAGACCCAGTACTTC

J: TRBJ2-1
size: few
D: .
V: TRBV20-1
CDR3: CSAREAGEQFF
DNA: TGCAGTGCTAGAGAAGCAGGGGAGCAGTTCTTC

J: TRBJ1-1
size: .
D: .
V: TRBV27
CDR3: CASSHSGGTEAFF
DNA: TGTGCCAGCAGCCACTCTGGGGGGACTGAAGCTTTCTTT

J: TRBJ2-7
size: .
D: TRBD2
V: TRBV4-2
CDR3: CASSQEGTSGNYEQYF
DNA: TGTGCCAGCAGCCAAGAAGGGACTAGCGGAAACTACGAGCAGTACTTC

J: TRBJ2-5
size: .
D: .
V: TRBV7-3
CDR3: CASSLIPGAQETQYF
DNA: TGTGCCAGCAGCTTAATCCCAGGGGCGCAAGAGACCCAGTACTTC

J: TRBJ2-5
size: .
D: .
V: TRBV7-9
CDR3: CASSLLDRRETQYF
DNA: TGTGCCAGCAGCTTATTGGATAGGAGAGAGACCCAGTACTTC